This passage covers 20 T cell receptor delta chains from one sample sequenced in a study of gamma-delta chains in newborns, infants, children. TCRdb re-processed the reads using CATT. The sample has about 15,000 delta-chain clones; around 7% are singletons. The source material was blood. These receptors all come from a child who was a newborn, infant or young child, either healthy, febrile or measles-vaccinated (not recorded which).

The chain joins TRDV2 to TRDJ3; 8 nucleotides match TRDD3. CDR1 is GEAIGNYY and CDR2 is EKD in the germline V gene. The CDR3 has 21 amino acids. The trim removed 1 base at V and 0 bases at J, leaving 13 bases unmatched. CDR3 amino acids: CACDTFVLGGTSSWDTRQMFF. CDR3 nucleotide sequence: TGTGCCTGTGACACGTTCGTACTGGGGGGGACAAGCTCCTGGGACACCCGACAGATGTTTTTC.

Concerning this clone: At one of its ends the junction is not consistent with the germline gene, which may arise from a read error. The same CDR3 arises from other DNA sequences in this sample as well. V is TRDV2 and J is TRDJ3, with D possibly being TRDD3 (6 bases). The CDR3 covers 17 residues. The V gene's germline CDR1 is GEAIGNYY and CDR2 EKD. The CDR3 spells CACDTWGSSLDTRQMFF. The DNA of the CDR3 is TGTGCCTGTGACACCTGGGGATCCTCCTTGGACACCCGACAGATGTTTTTC.

V gene TRDV2 combines with J gene TRDJ3; 7 nucleotides align to TRDD3. CDR3 length: 19 residues. Per germline, CDR1 GEAIGNYY and CDR2 EKD. After removal of 2 bases from V and 0 bases from J, the junction contained 9 bases not matched to a gene. CDR3 sequence (DNA): TGTGCCTGTGACAGGCTGGGGGTTAACAGCTCCTGGGACACCCGACAGATGTTTTTC. It translates to CACDRLGVNSSWDTRQMFF.

There are a few counts of this clone. The chain is built from TRDV2 and TRDJ3, with D uncertain. Germline V gives CDR1 GEAIGNYY, CDR2 EKD. The V end was cut by 3 bases, the J end by 0 bases, with 11 bases between. This CDR3 has 17 residues. CDR3 bases: TGTGCCTGTGACTCAATACTCGGCTCCTGGGACACCCGACAGATGTTTTTC. This codes for CACDSILGSWDTRQMFF.

The CDR3 nucleotides are TGTGCCTGTGTTTCTGGGGATAGCATCTGGGACACCCGACAGATGTTTTTC. The encoded protein is CACVSGDSIWDTRQMFF. The J gene is TRDJ3, the V gene TRDV2, with 7 bases aligning to TRDD3. The CDR3 is 17 residues long. Germline values: CDR1 GEAIGNYY, CDR2 EKD. Losses at the gene ends were 5 bases for V and 3 bases for J; bases not matched to a gene: 9.

The genes are TRDV1 and TRDJ2, with 13 bases lining up with TRDD3. Trimming took 3 bases from V and 7 from J; bases not matched to a gene: 8. The germline V gene encodes CDR1 TSWWSYY and CDR2 QGS. The length of the CDR3 is 17 residues. CDR3 bases: TGTGCTCTTGGGGATGTCCCTCACTGGGGGATACGAGCACAACTCTTCTTT. The encoded protein is CALGDVPHWGIRAQLFF.

This clone was seen at least ten times. The chain links TRDV2 to TRDJ3, with 12 bases identical to TRDD3. V lost 2 bases to trimming and J lost 0 bases; unmatched junction nucleotides: 7. The CDR3 consists of 20 residues. Per germline, CDR1 GEAIGNYY and CDR2 EKD. Here the CDR3 reads CACDKLGDTHNSWDTRQMFF. The CDR3 DNA reads TGTGCCTGTGACAAACTGGGGGATACCCACAACTCCTGGGACACCCGACAGATGTTTTTC.

Concerning this clone itself: A single base separates this from a much larger clone, so it may be a read error. For the CDR3, the DNA is TGTGCCTGTGACACCGGGGGATTCACTGGCTCCTGGGACACCCGACAGATGTTTTTC. Encoded protein: CACDTGGFTGSWDTRQMFF. This chain links TRDV2 with TRDJ3; 7 bases are a match to TRDD3. From germline, CDR1 is GEAIGNYY and CDR2 EKD. The CDR3 length is 19 residues. Germline trimming cut 0 bases from V and 0 bases from J; bases unmatched to any gene: 7.

This clone was found a few times. Different DNA sequences within this sample yield the same CDR3. The chain combines TRDV2 with TRDJ3, with 12 bases identical to TRDD3. This CDR3 contains 19 residues. CDR1 and CDR2 from the germline V gene are GEAIGNYY and EKD. The V gene end was trimmed by 0 bases and the J gene end by 1 base; junction bases not matched to a gene: 3. The CDR3 DNA sequence: TGTGCCTGTGACACCGTCTGGGGGATACGGTCCTGGGACACCCGACAGATGTTTTTC. Encoded protein: CACDTVWGIRSWDTRQMFF.

This clone was seen a few times. Possible read error: a much larger clone is one base away. V usage is TRDV2 and J usage is TRDJ3; TRDD3 agrees at 13 bases. Germline V gives CDR1 GEAIGNYY, CDR2 EKD. This CDR3 is built from 20 residues. DNA of the CDR3: TGTGCCTGTGACAAAGTACTGGGGGATACGAGCTCCTGGGACACCCGACATATGTTTTTC. Protein: CACDKVLGDTSSWDTRHMFF.

This clone was detected a few times. The genes are TRDV2 and TRDJ2; the match to TRDD3 covers 12 bases. J was trimmed by 0 bases and V by 2 bases; bases with no gene match: 12. Germline V gene lookup returns CDR1 GEAIGNYY and CDR2 EKD. The CDR3 contains 20 residues. This chain's CDR3 is CACDRLGDTRLSALTAQLFF. The CDR3 DNA reads as TGTGCCTGTGACAGACTGGGGGATACACGTTTAAGCGCTTTGACAGCACAACTCTTCTTT.

This clone has only a few counts. A much more abundant neighbour one base away suggests this may be a read error. Other DNA sequences in the sample encode the same CDR3. CDR3 sequence reads: CACDTWGPSSWDTRQMFF. CDR3 bases: TGTGCCTGTGACACCTGGGGTCCGAGCTCCTGGGACACCCGACAGATGTTTTTC. The chain couples TRDV2 to TRDJ3; the D gene is possibly TRDD3 (5 bases). CDR1 and CDR2 (germline): GEAIGNYY, EKD. This CDR3 has 18 amino acids. V was pared by 0 bases and J by 0 bases, with 11 bases between.

As regards this clone: TCRdb's protein and the translated DNA diverge at residue 9; the protein reported here is the translation of the DNA. This chain joins TRDV2 and TRDJ3; D not certain. The V end lost 3 bases, the J end lost 3 bases, and 20 bases lay between the germline ends. Germline V gene sequence: CDR1 GEAIGNYY, CDR2 EKD. The CDR3 is 19 residues long. The DNA for the CDR3 is TGTGCCTGTGACCCAGCCCTTACTGAGGGCCTCTGGGACACCCGACAGATGTTTTTC. Its translation is CACDPALTEGLWDTRQMFF.

The table lists this clone with a few counts. This may stem from a read error, because a much larger clone lies one nucleotide away. Other DNA sequences in the sample encode the same CDR3. V usage is TRDV2 and J usage is TRDJ3; 13 nucleotides line up with TRDD3. This CDR3 has 21 residues. Germline V gene sequence: CDR1 GEAIGNYY, CDR2 EKD. The V gene end was trimmed by 3 bases and the J gene end by 0 bases; junction bases not matched to a gene: 10. The DNA of the CDR3 is TGTGCCTGTGACCCCCTACTGGGGGATACGGGGAGCTCCTGGGACACCCGACAGATGTTTTTC. Protein product: CACDPLLGDTGSSWDTRQMFF.

The chain is built from TRDV2 and TRDJ1; D may be TRDD3 (6 bases). V was clipped by 5 bases and J by 8 bases, with 11 bases between them. Germline CDR1 is GEAIGNYY and CDR2 is EKD. This CDR3 region has 11 residues. The CDR3 DNA is TGTGCCTGTGCCCTTTGGGGGAAACTCATCTTT. It yields the protein CACALWGKLIF.

This clone has just one count. This sample also contains other DNA sequences that code for the same CDR3. The chain carries TRDV2 and TRDJ3, with TRDD3 matching over 10 bases. Germline CDR1 reads GEAIGNYY; CDR2 reads EKD. With 3 bases clipped from V and 4 bases from J, the junction kept 14 bases outside the gene matches. This CDR3 spans 20 amino acids. The CDR3 DNA reads TGTGCCTGTGACGCCGTATTGGGGGATACAGGGTCATGGGACACCCGACAGATGTTTTTC. It is translated as CACDAVLGDTGSWDTRQMFF.

A few counts support this clone. This chain connects TRDV2 to TRDJ3; unclear D gene. Germline loops: CDR1 GEAIGNYY, CDR2 EKD. V lost 1 base and J 0 bases, leaving 15 bases between the germline ends. The CDR3 contains 19 residues. The CDR3 region has the DNA TGTGCCTGTGACACTGTAAGTATACCGGCCTCCTGGGACACCCGACAGATGTTTTTC. This translates into CACDTVSIPASWDTRQMFF.

This rearrangement joins TRDV2 to TRDJ3; TRDD3 aligns across 12 bases. The CDR3 is 20 amino acids. J lost 0 bases, V lost 3 bases, and 8 bases had no gene match. CDR1 is GEAIGNYY and CDR2 is EKD in the germline V gene. The CDR3 bases are TGTGCCTGTGACCCTACTGGGGGATACATTAGCTCCTGGGACACCCGACAGATGTTTTTC. Translation: CACDPTGGYISSWDTRQMFF.

Of note for this clone: The sample holds other DNA sequences that translate to the same CDR3. The V call is TRDV2, the J call TRDJ3, with 8 bases that match TRDD3. This CDR3 is built from 19 residues. The V and J ends lost 0 bases and 0 bases, in that order; junction bases with no gene match: 6. The V gene's germline CDR1 is GEAIGNYY and CDR2 EKD. CDR3 nucleotide sequence: TGTGCCTGTGACACCGTGCTGGGGGAAATCTCCTGGGACACCCGACAGATGTTTTTC. This sequence encodes CACDTVLGEISWDTRQMFF.

This clone appeared a few times. J is TRDJ1 and V is TRAV29/DV5; 10 bases align to TRDD3. Trimming took 1 base from V and 0 from J; bases not matched to a gene: 6. The CDR3 totals 16 residues. Germline lookup yields CDR1 NSMFDY and CDR2 ISSIKDK. The CDR3, as DNA: TGTGCAGCAAGCTTACGTACTGGGGGATACACCGATAAACTCATCTTT. It is translated as CAASLRTGGYTDKLIF.